A single T cell receptor beta chain is shown here with its context. The protocol was immunoSEQ multiplex PCR, while the TCRdb copy is restricted to in-frame clones and leaves out a portion. The sample contains approximately 15,000 clones, 65% to 90% of which appear only once. Germline loops: CDR1 MNHEY, CDR2 SMNVEV (reference sequence). This CDR3 comprises 12 residues. The V and J ends lost 3 bases and 10 bases respectively, with 10 bases between them. The entry originates in a study of blood T cell repertoires in COVID-19. Across the study: Donors in the United States, Italy and Spain gave samples during acute or convalescent COVID-19. PBMCs, B-cell-depleted T cells, or T cells were the source of the cDNA or gDNA that made up the material.

The chain is built from TRBV27 and TRBJ2-1; TRBD2 is a possible D gene (5 bases). Sequencing was done on a sample of peripheral blood. This clonotype was obtained from a woman between 45 and 60 years old with active or convalescent COVID-19. The CDR3 protein is CASSFFPGEQFF. The DNA of the CDR3 is TGTGCCAGCAGTTTTTTTCCGGGGGAGCAGTTCTTC.